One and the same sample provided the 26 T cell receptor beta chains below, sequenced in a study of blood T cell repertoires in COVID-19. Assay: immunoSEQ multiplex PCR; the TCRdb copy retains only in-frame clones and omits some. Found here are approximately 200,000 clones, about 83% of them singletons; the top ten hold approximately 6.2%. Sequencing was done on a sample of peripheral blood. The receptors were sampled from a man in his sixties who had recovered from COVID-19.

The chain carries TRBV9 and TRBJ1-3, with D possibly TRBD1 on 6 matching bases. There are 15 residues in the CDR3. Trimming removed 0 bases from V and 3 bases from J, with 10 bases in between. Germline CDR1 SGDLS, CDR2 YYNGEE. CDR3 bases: TGTGCCAGCAGCGTAGATGTAGGGGGTGGAAACACCATATATTTT. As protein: CASSVDVGGGNTIYF.

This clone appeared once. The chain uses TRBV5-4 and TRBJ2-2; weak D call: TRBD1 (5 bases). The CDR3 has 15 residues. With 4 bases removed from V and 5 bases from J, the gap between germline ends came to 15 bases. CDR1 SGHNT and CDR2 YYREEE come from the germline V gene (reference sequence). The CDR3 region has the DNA TGTGCCAGCAGCGCACCCAGGGATGGGACCGGGGAGCTGTTTTTT. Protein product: CASSAPRDGTGELFF.

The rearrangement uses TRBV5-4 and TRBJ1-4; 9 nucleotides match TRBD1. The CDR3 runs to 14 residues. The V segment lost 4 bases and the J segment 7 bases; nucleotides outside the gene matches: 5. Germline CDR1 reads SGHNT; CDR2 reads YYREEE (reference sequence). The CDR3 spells CASSIQGAAEKLFF. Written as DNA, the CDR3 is TGTGCCAGCAGCATACAGGGGGCGGCTGAAAAACTGTTTTTT.

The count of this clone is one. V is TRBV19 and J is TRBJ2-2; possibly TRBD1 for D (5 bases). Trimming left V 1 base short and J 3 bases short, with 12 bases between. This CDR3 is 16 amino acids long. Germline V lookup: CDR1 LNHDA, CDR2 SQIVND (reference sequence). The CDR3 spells CASSIVYRLDTGELFF. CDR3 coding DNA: TGTGCCAGTAGTATAGTTTACAGGTTGGACACCGGGGAGCTGTTTTTT.

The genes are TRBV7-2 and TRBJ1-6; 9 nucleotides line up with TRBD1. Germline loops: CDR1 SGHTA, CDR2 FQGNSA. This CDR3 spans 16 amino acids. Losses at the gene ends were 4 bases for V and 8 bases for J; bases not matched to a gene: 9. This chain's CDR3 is CASSSPDRGSDSPLHF. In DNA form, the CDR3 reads TGTGCCAGCAGCTCCCCCGACAGGGGGAGTGATTCACCCCTCCACTTT.

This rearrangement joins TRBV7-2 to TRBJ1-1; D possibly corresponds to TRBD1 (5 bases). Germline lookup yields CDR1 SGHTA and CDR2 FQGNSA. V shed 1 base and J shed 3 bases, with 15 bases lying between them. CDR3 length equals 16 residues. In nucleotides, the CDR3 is TGTGCCAGCAGCTTAGGGGTAGGGGTCCCTTACACTGAAGCTTTCTTT. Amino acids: CASSLGVGVPYTEAFF.

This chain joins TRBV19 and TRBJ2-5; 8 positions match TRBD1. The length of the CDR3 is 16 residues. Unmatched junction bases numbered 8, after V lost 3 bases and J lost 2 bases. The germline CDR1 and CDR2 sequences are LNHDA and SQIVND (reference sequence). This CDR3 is CASSIIGGTGQETQYF. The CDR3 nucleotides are TGTGCCAGTAGTATTATCGGAGGGACAGGACAAGAGACCCAGTACTTC.

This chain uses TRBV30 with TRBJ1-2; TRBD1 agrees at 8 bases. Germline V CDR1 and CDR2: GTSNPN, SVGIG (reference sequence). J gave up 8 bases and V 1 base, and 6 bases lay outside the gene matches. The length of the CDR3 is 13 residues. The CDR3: CAWSATGGLGYTF. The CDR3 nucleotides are TGTGCCTGGAGTGCCACAGGGGGTTTGGGCTACACCTTC. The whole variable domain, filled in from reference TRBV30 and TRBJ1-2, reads SQTIHQWPATLVQPVGSPLSLECTVEGTSNPNLYWYRQAAGRGLQLLFYSVGIGQISSEVPQNLSASRPQDRQFILSSKKLLLSDSGFYLCAWSATGGLGYTFGSGTRLTVV.

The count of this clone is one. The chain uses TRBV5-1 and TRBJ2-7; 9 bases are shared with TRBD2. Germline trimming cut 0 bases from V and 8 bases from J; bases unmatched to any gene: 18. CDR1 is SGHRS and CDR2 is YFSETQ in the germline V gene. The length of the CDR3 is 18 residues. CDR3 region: CASSLVGVGSGSAKQQYF. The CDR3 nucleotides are TGCGCCAGCAGCTTGGTAGGGGTTGGTAGCGGGAGCGCTAAACAGCAGTACTTC.

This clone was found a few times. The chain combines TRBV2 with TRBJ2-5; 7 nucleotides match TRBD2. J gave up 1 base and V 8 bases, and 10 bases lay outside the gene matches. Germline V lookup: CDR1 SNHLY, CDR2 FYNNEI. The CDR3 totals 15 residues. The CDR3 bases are TGTGCCAGCCGGGCAGCGGGGATAATCCAAGAGACCCAGTACTTC. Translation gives CASRAAGIIQETQYF.

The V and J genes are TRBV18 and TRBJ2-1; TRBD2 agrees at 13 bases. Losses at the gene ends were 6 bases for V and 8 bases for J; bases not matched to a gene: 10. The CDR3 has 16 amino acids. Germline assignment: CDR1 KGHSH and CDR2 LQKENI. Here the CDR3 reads CASSLTSGRARDEQFF. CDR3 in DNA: TGTGCCAGCTCGCTCACTAGCGGGAGGGCCCGGGATGAGCAGTTCTTC.

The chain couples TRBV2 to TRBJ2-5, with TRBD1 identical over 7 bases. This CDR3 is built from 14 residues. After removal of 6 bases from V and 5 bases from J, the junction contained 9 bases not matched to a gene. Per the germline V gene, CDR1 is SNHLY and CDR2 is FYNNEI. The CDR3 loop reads CASRNRQGEETQYF. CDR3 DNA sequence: TGTGCCAGCAGGAATCGTCAGGGGGAGGAGACCCAGTACTTC.

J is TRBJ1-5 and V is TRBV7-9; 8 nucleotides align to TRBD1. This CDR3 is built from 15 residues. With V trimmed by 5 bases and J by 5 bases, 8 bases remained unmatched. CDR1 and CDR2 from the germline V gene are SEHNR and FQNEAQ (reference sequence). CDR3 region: CASSKGQGKYQPQHF. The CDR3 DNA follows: TGTGCCAGCAGCAAAGGACAGGGAAAGTATCAGCCCCAGCATTTT.

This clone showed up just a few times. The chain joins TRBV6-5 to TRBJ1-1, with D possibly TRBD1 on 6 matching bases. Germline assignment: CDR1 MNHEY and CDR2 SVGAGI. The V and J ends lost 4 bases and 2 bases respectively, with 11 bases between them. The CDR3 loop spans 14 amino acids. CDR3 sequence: CASSFGQRNTEAFF. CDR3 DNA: TGTGCCAGCAGTTTCGGACAGAGAAACACTGAAGCTTTCTTT.

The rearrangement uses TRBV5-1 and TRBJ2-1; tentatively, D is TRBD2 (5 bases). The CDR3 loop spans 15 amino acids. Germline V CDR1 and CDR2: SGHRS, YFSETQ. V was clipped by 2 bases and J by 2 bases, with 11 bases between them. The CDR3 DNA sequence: TGCGCCAGCAGCTTTACAGCGGATACCTACAATGAGCAGTTCTTC. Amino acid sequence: CASSFTADTYNEQFF.

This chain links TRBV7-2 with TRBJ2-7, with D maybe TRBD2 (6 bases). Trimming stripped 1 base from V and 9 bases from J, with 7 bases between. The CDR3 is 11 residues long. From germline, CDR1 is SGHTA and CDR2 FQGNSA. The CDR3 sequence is CASSLVGGQYF. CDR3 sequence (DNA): TGTGCCAGCAGCTTAGTGGGGGGGCAGTACTTC.

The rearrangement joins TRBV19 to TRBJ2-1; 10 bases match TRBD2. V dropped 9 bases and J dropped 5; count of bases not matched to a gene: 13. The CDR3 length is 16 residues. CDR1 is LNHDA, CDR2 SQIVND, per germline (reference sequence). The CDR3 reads CASRPPGLATHNEQFF. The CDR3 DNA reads TGTGCCAGCAGACCGCCGGGACTAGCGACCCACAATGAGCAGTTCTTC.

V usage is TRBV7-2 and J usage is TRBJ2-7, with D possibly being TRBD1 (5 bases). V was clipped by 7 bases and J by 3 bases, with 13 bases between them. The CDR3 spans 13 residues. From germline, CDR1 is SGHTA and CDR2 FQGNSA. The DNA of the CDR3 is TGTGCCAGCACTGAAGGGGCCGGCTACGAGCAGTACTTC. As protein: CASTEGAGYEQYF.

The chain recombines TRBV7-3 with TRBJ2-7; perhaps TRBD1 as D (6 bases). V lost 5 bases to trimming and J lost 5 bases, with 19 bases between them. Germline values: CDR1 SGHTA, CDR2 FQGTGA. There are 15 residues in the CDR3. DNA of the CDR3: TGTGCCAGCAGCCCAGAGAACAGGGTTAGTAACGAGCAGTACTTC. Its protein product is CASSPENRVSNEQYF.

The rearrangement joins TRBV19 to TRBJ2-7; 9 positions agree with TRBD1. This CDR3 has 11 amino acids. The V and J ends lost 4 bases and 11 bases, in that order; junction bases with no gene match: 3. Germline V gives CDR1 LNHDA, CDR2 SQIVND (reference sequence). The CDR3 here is CASSTGTGKYF. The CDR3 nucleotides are TGTGCCAGTAGTACCGGGACAGGGAAGTACTTC.

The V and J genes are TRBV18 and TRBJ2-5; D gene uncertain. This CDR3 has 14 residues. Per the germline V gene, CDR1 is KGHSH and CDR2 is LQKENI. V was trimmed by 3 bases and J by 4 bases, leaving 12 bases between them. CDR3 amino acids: CASSPEVLGETQYF. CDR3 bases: TGTGCCAGCTCACCCGAAGTGCTCGGAGAGACCCAGTACTTC. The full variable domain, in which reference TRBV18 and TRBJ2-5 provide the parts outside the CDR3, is NAGVMQNPRHLVRRRGQEARLRCSPMKGHSHVYWYRQLPEEGLKFMVYLQKENIIDESGMPKERFSAEFPKEGPSILRIQQVVRGDSAAYFCASSPEVLGETQYFGPGTRLLVL.

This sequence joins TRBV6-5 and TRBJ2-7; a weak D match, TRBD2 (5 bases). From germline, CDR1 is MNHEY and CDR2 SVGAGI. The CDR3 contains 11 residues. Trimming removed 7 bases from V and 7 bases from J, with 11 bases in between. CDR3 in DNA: TGTGCCAGCAAAGAGACGGGGGAGCAGTACTTC. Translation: CASKETGEQYF.

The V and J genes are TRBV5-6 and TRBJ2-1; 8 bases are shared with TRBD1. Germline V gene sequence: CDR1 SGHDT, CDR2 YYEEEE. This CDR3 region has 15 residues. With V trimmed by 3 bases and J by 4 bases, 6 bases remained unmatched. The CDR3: CASSYTQGVYNEQFF. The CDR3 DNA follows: TGTGCCAGCAGCTACACACAGGGGGTTTACAATGAGCAGTTCTTC.

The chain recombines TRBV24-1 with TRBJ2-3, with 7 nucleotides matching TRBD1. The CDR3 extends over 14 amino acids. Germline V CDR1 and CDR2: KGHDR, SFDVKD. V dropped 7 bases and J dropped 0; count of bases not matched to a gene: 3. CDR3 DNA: TGTGCCACCAGAGAGACAGGGAGCACAGATACGCAGTATTTT. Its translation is CATRETGSTDTQYF.

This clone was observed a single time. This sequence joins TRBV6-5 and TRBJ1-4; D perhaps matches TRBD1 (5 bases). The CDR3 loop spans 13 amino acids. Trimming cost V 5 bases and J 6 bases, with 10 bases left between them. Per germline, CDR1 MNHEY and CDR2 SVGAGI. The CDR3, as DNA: TGTGCCAGCAGTAGACAGACCGATGAAAAACTGTTTTTT. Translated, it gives CASSRQTDEKLFF.

The CDR3 reads CATSESGPGPNTGELFF. The DNA for the CDR3 is TGTGCCACCAGTGAATCTGGCCCAGGTCCCAACACCGGGGAGCTGTTTTTT. This chain joins TRBV24-1 and TRBJ2-2; D ambiguous. Per germline, CDR1 KGHDR and CDR2 SFDVKD. The CDR3 spans 17 residues. The V and J ends lost 4 bases and 2 bases respectively, with 16 bases between them.